These T cell receptor beta chains were read from a single sample in a study of shared clonotypes between healthy human individuals. Assay used: immunoSEQ multiplex PCR; TCRdb lists only in-frame clones, some missing. The table lists 500,000 or so clones, around 96% of them singletons. The sequenced material came from naive CD4+ T cells sorted from blood. The receptor set was obtained from a woman in her 30s in good health. Both conserved end residues are part of each CDR3. Each record gives: clone size, D gene, J gene, V gene, CDR3 length, CDR3 DNA, CDR3 protein. D genes are given only for firm matches. A clone size is listed for some rows: how often the clone was seen (once, few, many), or a class if it is expanded.

size: .; D: TRBD2; J: TRBJ2-5; V: TRBV4-1; length: 19; DNA: TGCGCCAGCAGCCAAGTGCCTAGATCGATGAGCGGGAGGCGAGAGACCCAGTACTTC; CDR3: CASSQVPRSMSGRRETQYF
size: .; D: .; J: TRBJ2-2; V: TRBV10-3; length: 13; DNA: TGTGCCATCTCGGGGACGAACACCGGGGAGCTGTTTTTT; CDR3: CAISGTNTGELFF
size: .; D: .; J: TRBJ1-5; V: TRBV6-6; length: 16; DNA: TGTGCCAGCAGTTACCGGGACCCTCGGGGCAATCAGCCCCAGCATTTT; CDR3: CASSYRDPRGNQPQHF
size: .; D: TRBD2; J: TRBJ2-1; V: TRBV5-6; length: 19; DNA: TGTGCCAGCAGCCAGGGACTAGCGGGAGGGCCAGGGAGGAGAAATGAGCAGTTCTTC; CDR3: CASSQGLAGGPGRRNEQFF
size: .; D: TRBD1; J: TRBJ1-1; V: TRBV4-2; length: 14; DNA: TGTGCCAGCAGCCACGGACAGGGGATCACTGAAGCTTTCTTT; CDR3: CASSHGQGITEAFF
size: once; D: .; J: TRBJ1-5; V: TRBV7-9; length: 14; DNA: TGTGCCAGCAGCTTATCAGGGAACAATCAGCCCCAGCATTTT; CDR3: CASSLSGNNQPQHF
size: .; D: .; J: TRBJ2-3; V: TRBV7-8; length: 16; DNA: TGTGCCAGCAGCTACTTAGGGGTTGGGAGGCCAGATACGCAGTATTTT; CDR3: CASSYLGVGRPDTQYF
size: .; D: .; J: TRBJ2-6; V: TRBV9; length: 13; DNA: TGTGCCAGCAGGAGCTCTGGGGCCAACGTCCTGACTTTC; CDR3: CASRSSGANVLTF
size: .; D: TRBD2; J: TRBJ2-5; V: TRBV28; length: 16; DNA: TGTGCCAGCAGTCCAGGACTAGCGGGAGAAAAAGAGACCCAGTACTTC; CDR3: CASSPGLAGEKETQYF
size: .; D: .; J: TRBJ2-2; V: TRBV18; length: 16; DNA: TGTGCCAGCTCACCCCCACGGGGGCCCGACGTCGGGGAGCTGTTTTTT; CDR3: CASSPPRGPDVGELFF
size: .; D: .; J: TRBJ2-7; V: TRBV6-6; length: 13; DNA: TGTGCCAGCAATAAGGGACTCGCGAGAGAGCAGTACTTC; CDR3: CASNKGLAREQYF
size: .; D: TRBD1; J: TRBJ2-1; V: TRBV28; length: 17; DNA: TGTGCCAGCAGTTCGCCGGGACAGGGGGCCGCGTGGAATGAGCAGTTCTTC; CDR3: CASSSPGQGAAWNEQFF
size: .; D: .; J: TRBJ2-7; V: TRBV7-2; length: 13; DNA: TGTGCCAGCAGCTTCAGACAGGACTACGAGCAGTACTTC; CDR3: CASSFRQDYEQYF
size: .; D: TRBD2; J: TRBJ2-5; V: TRBV19; length: 16; DNA: TGTGCCAGTAGTATAGGTCTAGCGGGAGCGGTAGAGACCCAGTACTTC; CDR3: CASSIGLAGAVETQYF
size: .; D: .; J: TRBJ2-5; V: TRBV11-1; length: 12; DNA: TGTGCCAGCAGCCGGGACCAAGAGACCCAGTACTTC; CDR3: CASSRDQETQYF
size: .; D: .; J: TRBJ2-7; V: TRBV19; length: 14; DNA: TGTGCCAGTAGTATAGCCAGCAGGGAGTACGAGCAGTACTTC; CDR3: CASSIASREYEQYF
size: once; D: .; J: TRBJ1-4; V: TRBV11-2; length: 15; DNA: TGTGCCAGCAGCTTTAGTCGGGAGAATAATGAAAAACTGTTTTTT; CDR3: CASSFSRENNEKLFF
size: .; D: TRBD2; J: TRBJ2-4; V: TRBV5-6; length: 15; DNA: TGTGCCAGCAGCCCTAGCGGGAGGGGCCAAAACATTCAGTACTTC; CDR3: CASSPSGRGQNIQYF
size: once; D: TRBD1; J: TRBJ2-7; V: TRBV5-1; length: 13; DNA: TGCGCCAGCTCCGACAGGGTCGTCTACGAGCAGTACTTC; CDR3: CASSDRVVYEQYF
size: .; D: TRBD2; J: TRBJ2-3; V: TRBV28; length: 18; DNA: TGTGCCAGCAGGGGGTCCCTAGGGACTAGCGGGGATCTAGATACGCAGTATTTT; CDR3: CASRGSLGTSGDLDTQYF
size: .; D: TRBD1; J: TRBJ1-2; V: TRBV7-8; length: 13; DNA: TGTGCCAGCAGCCGGGACAGGGGGGATGGCTACACCTTC; CDR3: CASSRDRGDGYTF
size: .; D: .; J: TRBJ2-1; V: TRBV19; length: 16; DNA: TGTGCCAGTAGTATAAGGGAACCTCTCACCTACAATGAGCAGTTCTTC; CDR3: CASSIREPLTYNEQFF
size: .; D: .; J: TRBJ2-5; V: TRBV28; length: 17; DNA: TGTGCCAGCAGTTCCCCCCCTGGGGCAGAGTACCAAGAGACCCAGTACTTC; CDR3: CASSSPPGAEYQETQYF
size: .; D: TRBD1; J: TRBJ1-2; V: TRBV6-4; length: 15; DNA: TGTGCCAGCAGTGTTACGACAGGGGCATCCTATGGCTACACCTTC; CDR3: CASSVTTGASYGYTF
size: .; D: TRBD1; J: TRBJ2-7; V: TRBV28; length: 16; DNA: TGTGCCAGCAGTCAAAAACCGGGACAGGGCACCTACGAGCAGTACTTC; CDR3: CASSQKPGQGTYEQYF
size: .; D: .; J: TRBJ2-7; V: TRBV6-1; length: 15; DNA: TGTGCCAGCAGTGAACTGGGGGCAGTTCCCTACGAGCAGTACTTC; CDR3: CASSELGAVPYEQYF
size: .; D: .; J: TRBJ1-6; V: TRBV6-6; length: 12; DNA: TGTGCCAGCAGTTCCCCCCCTTCACCCCTCCACTTT; CDR3: CASSSPPSPLHF
size: .; D: .; J: TRBJ1-2; V: TRBV2; length: 13; DNA: TGTGCCAGCAATCGGAACGGCGCGGATGGCTACACCTTC; CDR3: CASNRNGADGYTF
size: .; D: .; J: TRBJ2-5; V: TRBV5-1; length: 14; DNA: TGCGCCAGCAGCTTGGTGTCGGGACAAGAGACCCAGTACTTC; CDR3: CASSLVSGQETQYF